This TCR beta chain originates from a study of T cells after yellow fever vaccination. Notes on the study in general: The study re-detected most primary-vaccination clones after the booster (96% CD4, 80% to 90% CD8). On re-exposure, the response was weaker but peaked faster, at day 5 versus 15. High-abundance clonotypes from the bulk population could contaminate FACS-sorted repertoires.

Generation of TCR cDNA used 5'RACE template switching (which added a universal primer site and UMIs). TCRdb re-called the 5' RACE reads with MiXCR, one entry per CDR3 protein. Of roughly 330,000 distinct CDR3 sequences listed, roughly 4% are singletons. Trimming cost V 3 bases and J 3 bases, with 19 bases left between them. The CDR3 totals 17 residues. As concerns this clonotype: The antigen is unknown.

The sequence was obtained from a young man who received the YFV17D yellow fever vaccine. The starting material was PBMCs, obtained 5 days after the yellow fever booster vaccination. V usage is TRBV12-3 or TRBV12-4 and J usage is TRBJ2-3; D call uncertain. The CDR3 reads CASSFPGLGVQTDTQYF. CDR3 nucleotides: TGTGCCAGCAGTTTCCCCGGGCTTGGGGTCCAGACAGATACGCAGTATTTT.